The 23 T cell receptor beta chains in this list originate from one sample, sequenced in a study of CD8+ T cells in alopecia areata. TCR sequencing used cDNA made by reverse transcription of extracted RNA. TCRdb's table, derived via immunoSEQ multiplex PCR, lists solely in-frame clones and lacks some. Of roughly 170,000 clones listed, 50% to 60% were seen once; the top ten hold about 15%. The source was CD4+ T cells sorted from blood, collected at week 0. These receptors all stem from a human donor with alopecia areata.

This rearrangement joins TRBV6-5 to TRBJ2-2, with D uncertain. The V gene lost 6 bases and the J gene lost 4 bases, with 6 bases spanning the gap. The CDR3 contains 12 residues. CDR1 is MNHEY and CDR2 is SVGAGI in the germline V gene. The CDR3 coding sequence is TGTGCCAGCAGCCAAATCACCGGGGAGCTGTTTTTT. As protein: CASSQITGELFF.

Only a few counts were recorded for this clone. Here the CDR3 DNA reads TGTGCCATCAGTGAGTCCCGAGGCCGCGGGAGCTACAATGAGCAGTTCTTC. Translated: CAISESRGRGSYNEQFF. This sequence joins TRBV10-3 and TRBJ2-1, with 7 bases aligning to TRBD2. Germline CDR1 ENHRY, CDR2 SYGVKD. Trimming removed 0 bases from V and 3 bases from J; junction bases left unmatched: 8. The CDR3 has 17 amino acids.

This clone was found a few times. J is TRBJ2-1 and V is TRBV30, with 11 bases lining up with TRBD2. CDR3 size: 13 residues. The germline V gene encodes CDR1 GTSNPN and CDR2 SVGIG (reference sequence). V shed 8 bases and J 5 bases; nucleotides not matched to a gene: 5. CDR3 region: CASTSGGNNEQFF. The CDR3 DNA sequence: TGTGCCAGCACTAGCGGGGGTAACAATGAGCAGTTCTTC.

This clone was detected a few times. This sequence joins TRBV7-6 and TRBJ2-2; weak D call: TRBD1 (6 bases). The CDR3 is 16 amino acids. Germline assignment: CDR1 SGHVS and CDR2 FNYEAQ. Trimming removed 5 bases from V and 0 bases from J, with 13 bases in between. DNA for the CDR3: TGTGCCAGCAGCCAGGAACAGGGTTCGAACACCGGGGAGCTGTTTTTT. It specifies CASSQEQGSNTGELFF.

The chain couples TRBV2 to TRBJ1-6; TRBD1 aligns across 7 bases. The CDR3 is 17 amino acids. The V gene's germline CDR1 is SNHLY and CDR2 FYNNEI. The V segment lost 7 bases and the J segment 5 bases; nucleotides outside the gene matches: 14. This CDR3 reads CASNRPGQWDHNSPLHF. The CDR3 coding sequence is TGTGCCAGCAACCGACCGGGACAGTGGGACCATAATTCACCCCTCCACTTT.

The J gene is TRBJ2-4, the V gene TRBV6-6, with TRBD1 matching 7 bases. The V and J ends lost 5 bases and 8 bases, in that order; junction bases with no gene match: 6. Germline CDR1 and CDR2: MNHNY and SVGAGI (reference sequence). The CDR3 has 13 residues. The chain's CDR3 is CASSQGVADIQYF. The CDR3 DNA is TGTGCCAGCAGTCAGGGGGTCGCGGACATTCAGTACTTC.

The rearrangement joins TRBV27 to TRBJ1-2; 9 bases match TRBD1. This CDR3 is built from 13 residues. Germline CDR1 MNHEY, CDR2 SMNVEV (reference sequence). V lost 6 bases and J lost 3; bases outside the gene matches: 2. CDR3 DNA: TGTGCCAGCAGCAGGGACAGGGACTATGGCTACACCTTC. This codes for CASSRDRDYGYTF.

The V and J genes are TRBV9 and TRBJ2-3, with TRBD1 as a possible D gene (6 bases). The germline gives CDR1 SGDLS, CDR2 YYNGEE. The V end was cut by 2 bases, the J end by 2 bases, with 15 bases between. The CDR3 length is 16 residues. The CDR3 DNA sequence: TGTGCCAGCAGCGTTGCTCAGGGGAACCCCACAGATACGCAGTATTTT. Translated: CASSVAQGNPTDTQYF. Full variable domain (remainder filled in from reference TRBV9 and TRBJ2-3): DSGVTQTPKHLITATGQRVTLRCSPRSGDLSVYWYQQSLDQGLQFLIQYYNGEERAKGNILERFSAQQFPDLHSELNLSSLELGDSALYFCASSVAQGNPTDTQYFGPGTRLTVL.

This rearrangement joins TRBV11-3 to TRBJ2-2, with 8 bases lining up with TRBD1. The CDR3 is 16 residues long. The V segment lost 5 bases and the J segment 1 base; nucleotides outside the gene matches: 6. CDR1 and CDR2 from the germline V gene are SGHNT and YENEEA. CDR3 loop: CASSHRTGWNTGELFF. The CDR3, as DNA: TGTGCCAGCAGCCATCGGACAGGGTGGAACACCGGGGAGCTGTTTTTT.

The rearrangement uses TRBV19 and TRBJ1-2; D uncertain. Germline CDR1 and CDR2: LNHDA and SQIVND (reference sequence). The CDR3 totals 15 residues. The ends were cut back, 5 bases at V and 5 bases at J, with 18 bases in the middle. Here the CDR3 DNA reads TGTGCCAGTAGTGTCCCCCGCGGAAGGGTTTATGGCTACACCTTC. This encodes CASSVPRGRVYGYTF.

This clone was detected only a few times. The chain is built from TRBV29-1 and TRBJ1-1, with no clear D. CDR3 length: 12 residues. V was trimmed by 7 bases and J by 1 base, leaving 10 bases between them. In germline, CDR1 is SQVTM, CDR2 ANQGSEA. In DNA form, the CDR3 reads TGCAGCGGCAAAACGTCGAACACTGAAGCTTTCTTT. Amino acid sequence: CSGKTSNTEAFF.

The genes are TRBV7-3 and TRBJ1-2, with 9 bases lining up with TRBD1. The length of the CDR3 is 14 residues. CDR1 SGHTA and CDR2 FQGTGA come from the germline V gene. With 5 bases clipped from V and 3 bases from J, the junction kept 4 bases outside the gene matches. The CDR3 nucleotides read TGTGCCAGCAGCGAACAGGGGGCTGACTATGGCTACACCTTC. The encoded protein is CASSEQGADYGYTF.

The chain employs TRBV19 and TRBJ2-2; no reliable D call. V was clipped by 7 bases and J by 0 bases, with 6 bases between them. The V gene's germline CDR1 is LNHDA and CDR2 SQIVND (reference sequence). This CDR3 contains 13 residues. This CDR3 is CASNAANTGELFF. As DNA, the CDR3 is TGTGCCAGTAACGCAGCGAACACCGGGGAGCTGTTTTTT.

This clone was picked up a small number of times. The chain carries TRBV30 and TRBJ1-1, with a weak D call TRBD1 (5 bases). There are 12 residues in the CDR3. Looked up from germline, CDR1 is GTSNPN and CDR2 is SVGIG (reference sequence). The germline V and J ends were trimmed by 2 bases and 11 bases, with 15 bases remaining between them. CDR3 protein: CAWSQQAPRAFF. The CDR3 bases are TGTGCCTGGAGTCAACAGGCCCCAAGGGCTTTCTTT.

This clone was seen a few times. The rearrangement links TRBV5-1 to TRBJ1-4; a weak D match, TRBD1 (6 bases). Germline CDR1 SGHRS, CDR2 YFSETQ. V was trimmed by 4 bases and J by 8 bases, leaving 18 bases between them. The CDR3 is 15 amino acids. The CDR3 DNA is TGCGCCAGCAGCCCTACAGGGCAATGGAAGGAAAAACTGTTTTTT. Residues: CASSPTGQWKEKLFF.

The V call is TRBV15, the J call TRBJ2-5; no reliable D call. Germline V CDR1 and CDR2: LNHNV, YYDKDF (reference sequence). The ends were cut back, 0 bases at V and 4 bases at J, with 12 bases in the middle. The CDR3 length is 15 residues. The CDR3: CATSRDKGLPETQYF. The CDR3 nucleotides read TGTGCCACCAGCAGAGATAAAGGGTTACCAGAGACCCAGTACTTC.

V and J are TRBV4-2 and TRBJ2-5, with D maybe TRBD2 (6 bases). This CDR3 has 14 amino acids. Germline CDR1 is LGHNA and CDR2 is YNFKEQ. The V end was cut by 0 bases, the J end by 9 bases, with 14 bases between. CDR3 sequence (DNA): TGTGCCAGCAGCCAAGATCTGGCGGGCGGGGCCCAGTACTTC. The encoded protein is CASSQDLAGGAQYF.

V usage is TRBV19 and J usage is TRBJ1-5; the match to TRBD1 covers 9 bases. V trimming: 7 bases; J trimming: 7 bases; junction bases outside the gene matches: 8. CDR1 and CDR2 from the germline V gene are LNHDA and SQIVND (reference sequence). The CDR3 sequence is 14 residues long. The CDR3, as DNA: TGTGCCAGTACCCCCGACAGGGGGGGACAGCCCCAGCATTTT. It encodes CASTPDRGGQPQHF.

V usage is TRBV6-5 and J usage is TRBJ1-1; a possible D gene is TRBD1 (5 bases). The CDR3 covers 15 residues. Trimming took 2 bases from V and 12 from J, leaving 22 bases between them. CDR1 MNHEY and CDR2 SVGAGI come from the germline V gene. The CDR3 bases are TGTGCCAGCAGTTACCCCCGGGGGAGGGGCGAGGGAACTTTCTTT. This codes for CASSYPRGRGEGTFF.

This clone was recorded at least ten times. CDR3 coding DNA: TGTGCCAGCAGTGTGAGGGGTCAGTCCACAGATACGCAGTATTTT. Residues: CASSVRGQSTDTQYF. The chain links TRBV27 to TRBJ2-3; D assignment may be TRBD1 or TRBD2 (5 bases each). The germline V gene encodes CDR1 MNHEY and CDR2 SMNVEV (reference sequence). Trimming took 5 bases from V and 2 from J, leaving 14 bases between them. The CDR3 length is 15 residues.

The genes are TRBV15 and TRBJ1-5; 11 bases match TRBD1. CDR3 length equals 13 residues. The ends lost 5 bases at V and 11 bases at J; junction bases unmatched: 5. The germline V gene encodes CDR1 LNHNV and CDR2 YYDKDF (reference sequence). In DNA form, the CDR3 reads TGTGCCACCAGCGTTGGGACAGGGGGGGCCCAGCATTTT. Its protein product is CATSVGTGGAQHF.

The genes are TRBV5-1 and TRBJ2-1, with D hard to call. Germline-derived CDR1 and CDR2 are SGHRS and YFSETQ. The CDR3 runs to 15 residues. The V end was cut by 6 bases, the J end by 4 bases, with 17 bases between. The CDR3 protein is CASTPSWARYNEQFF. The CDR3 DNA reads TGCGCCAGCACCCCTTCATGGGCGAGATACAATGAGCAGTTCTTC.

This clone turned up a few times. The chain links TRBV2 to TRBJ1-2; D unresolved. Germline V gives CDR1 SNHLY, CDR2 FYNNEI. CDR3 size: 15 residues. Between the trimmed V and J ends, which lost 3 bases and 1 base, there was a span of 12 bases. CDR3 sequence: CASSERRISNYGYTF. In nucleotides, the CDR3 is TGTGCCAGCAGTGAGAGGCGGATAAGTAACTATGGCTACACCTTC.